This T cell receptor (beta chain) was retrieved from a study of blood T cells in healthy people across ages. Study findings and constraints: Roughly linear age-related decline in beta diversity appeared, significant by age 40.

Losses at the gene ends were 10 bases for V and 2 bases for J; bases not matched to a gene: 9. The CDR3 consists of 15 residues. Germline V gene lookup returns CDR1 LNHDA and CDR2 SQIVND (reference sequence). Then a second PCR, running about 6 to 12 cycles, was carried out with a sample-barcoded 5' primer and a J-beta primer mix. Via MiXCR, TCRdb re-called the 5' RACE reads, giving one row per CDR3 protein. The sample consists of 700,000 to 900,000 distinct CDR3 sequences, 20% to 30% of them appearing once. In its sample, this clonotype was seen a few times. Its matching antigen is unknown. The sample was also reused in another study, on T cells of mothers and their children.

The sequence was collected from a boy aged 10-17 years in good health. The rearrangement links TRBV19 to TRBJ2-5, with TRBD2 matching over 11 bases. Sample: blood. For the CDR3, the DNA is TGTGCCACCCTCACGACTAGCGGGGAACAAGAGACCCAGTACTTC. Encoded protein: CATLTTSGEQETQYF.